This TCR beta chain was observed in a study of blood T cell repertoires in COVID-19. Study-level information: From the United States, Italy and Spain came samples of acute and convalescent COVID-19. From T cells, B-cell-depleted T cells, or PBMCs came the material, which was cDNA or gDNA.

Original data processing: Reference gene primers were amplified, and this amplification served to estimate nucleated cell counts. Data came from immunoSEQ multiplex PCR; TCRdb stores just in-frame clones and leaves some out. V and J calls and clone size are given by that table; D and trimming were obtained from the DNA. The table records around 300,000 clones, 86% of them present only once. The source is a woman aged 25 to 45 who had recovered from COVID-19. Sample: peripheral blood.

The CDR3 DNA reads as TGTGCCAGTGGACAGGATGGGAACAATGAGCAGTTCTTC. Encoded protein: CASGQDGNNEQFF. The rearrangement uses TRBV19 and TRBJ2-1, with 7 bases aligning to TRBD1. V trimming: 8 bases; J trimming: 5 bases; junction bases outside the gene matches: 6. This CDR3 comprises 13 residues. Per the germline V gene, CDR1 is LNHDA and CDR2 is SQIVND (reference sequence).